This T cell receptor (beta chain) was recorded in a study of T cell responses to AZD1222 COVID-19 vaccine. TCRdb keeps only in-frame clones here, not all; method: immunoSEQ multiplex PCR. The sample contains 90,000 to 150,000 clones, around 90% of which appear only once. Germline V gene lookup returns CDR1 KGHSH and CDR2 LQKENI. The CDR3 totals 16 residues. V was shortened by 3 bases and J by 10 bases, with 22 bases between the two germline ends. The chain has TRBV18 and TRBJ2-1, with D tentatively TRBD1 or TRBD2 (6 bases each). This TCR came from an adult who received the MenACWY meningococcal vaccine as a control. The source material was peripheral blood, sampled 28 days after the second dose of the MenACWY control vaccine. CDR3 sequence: CASSPFRAGQSDEQFF. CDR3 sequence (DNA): TGTGCCAGCTCACCTTTCCGTGCGGGACAATCTGACGAGCAGTTCTTC.